This T cell receptor beta chain was identified during a study of blood T cell repertoires in COVID-19 (dated by TCRdb to the early 2020s). Regarding the complete study: Samples covering the acute and convalescent phases of COVID-19 were provided by collaborators in the United States, Italy and Spain. The material from the prospective study consisted of cDNA or gDNA derived from T cells, B-cell-depleted T cells, or PBMCs. Subjects who had been exposed to COVID-19, were actively infected with it, or had recovered from it provided the deeply sampled blood TCRbeta repertoires that made up the dataset. A freely available public database, intended as a resource for researchers studying the immune response to SARS-CoV-2, is where the repertoires were released. The samples were drawn from the first 160 participants of the ongoing ImmuneRACE study and from 1,200 or so subjects provided by 6 global collaborators. Sample metadata almost always included a de-identified subject ID, COVID-19 status, age in years and sex. Where HLA class I and class II types were available, the types were taken from metadata supplied by the sample provider, not from assay-based typing.

The immunoSEQ Assay, a bias-controlled multiplex PCR, was used to amplify TCRbeta CDR3 regions from genomic DNA. In the authors' own workflow: Within the assay, amplification of reference gene primers was used to estimate how many nucleated cells each sample contained. Sequence reads were collapsed and filtered to measure the absolute abundance of every unique TCRbeta CDR3 rearrangement. For each sample, productive Simpson clonality was calculated as the square root of Simpson's diversity index over productive rearrangements. TCRdb stores this immuneACCESS table with in-frame sequences only. Part of the clones is absent; in the studies checked, under half of the shortfall reflects unresolved V genes, and no reason is known for the rest. That table furnishes V, J and clone size, whereas the DNA furnished D and trimming. The sample contains about 140,000 clones, around 88% of them found a single time. The ten largest make up more than 1.5% of the sample.

The CDR3 contains 16 residues, cysteine and phenylalanine counted. Only the CDR3 portion is preserved as DNA: 48 bases, with reading frame beginning at the first base. The germline V gene yields MGHRA for CDR1 and YSYEKL for CDR2. Relative to germline, V is 4 bases shorter and J is 2 bases shorter, with 15 bases between their ends. Whole blood was collected in K2EDTA tubes by collaborating institutions according to the institutions' own protocols. For TCRbeta analysis, collaborators shipped samples in one of three forms: frozen whole blood, isolated PBMCs, or DNA extracted from either of those sample types. This clone was observed once. No antigen is known for it. There are no base qualities to consult, and no much larger clone falls within one base. The paper as a whole reports these results and caveats: The amount of clinical and demographic metadata varied by source and participant and was provided uncurated.

The rearrangement joined TRBV4-1 to TRBJ1-5; tentative D gene TRBD1, with 5 bases matching. The specimen sequenced was peripheral blood. The receptor was isolated from a woman between 55 and 75 years old with acute or convalescent COVID-19. In nucleotides, the sequence is TGCGCCAGCAGCCTGCGACAGCCTATGGGCAATCAGCCCCAGCATTTT. The encoded protein is CASSLRQPMGNQPQHF.